These 32 T cell receptor beta chains were sequenced from one sample in a study of shared clonotypes between healthy human individuals. Only in-frame clones appear in the TCRdb table, and some are missing; sequencing was by immunoSEQ multiplex PCR. The table includes some 2,500,000 clones, about 90% detected once. Sequenced: naive CD4+ T cells from PBMCs. Noted subset: CD45RA+ positively selected. These receptors were collected from a man between 18 and 29 years old in good health. Some clones in this sample may be carry-over from other donors' samples.

This chain joins TRBV5-4 and TRBJ1-4, with a weak D call TRBD1 (5 bases). This CDR3 spans 14 amino acids. V was trimmed by 4 bases and J by 7 bases, leaving 14 bases between them. Germline values: CDR1 SGHNT, CDR2 YYREEE (reference sequence). The CDR3 DNA reads TGTGCCAGCAGCAAGACAGACCTGGGTGAAAAACTGTTTTTT. Translation: CASSKTDLGEKLFF. The variable domain in full, with the rest retrieved from reference TRBV5-4 and TRBJ1-4, is ETGVTQSPTHLIKTRGQQVTLRCSSQSGHNTVSWYQQALGQGPQFIFQYYREEENGRGNFPPRFSGLQFPNYSSELNVNALELDDSALYLCASSKTDLGEKLFFGSGTQLSVL.

This chain uses TRBV9 with TRBJ2-7, with D perhaps assigned TRBD1 or TRBD2 (5 bases each). Per germline, CDR1 SGDLS and CDR2 YYNGEE. There are 15 residues in the CDR3. V was clipped by 0 bases and J by 0 bases, with 10 bases between them. The CDR3: CASSVDAGSSYEQYF. The CDR3 nucleotides read TGTGCCAGCAGCGTAGACGCAGGGAGCTCCTACGAGCAGTACTTC.

The rearrangement links TRBV11-2 to TRBJ1-6; the D gene is possibly TRBD1 (5 bases). V gave up 0 bases and J gave up 6 bases, with 9 bases separating them. This CDR3 region has 15 residues. Germline CDR1 is SGHAT and CDR2 is FQNNGV. In DNA, the CDR3 is TGTGCCAGCAGCTTAGACAGGGTGACTAATTCACCCCTCCACTTT. This translates into CASSLDRVTNSPLHF.

This chain joins TRBV6-5 and TRBJ2-5; 7 bases fit TRBD1. The CDR3 contains 14 residues. Germline assignment: CDR1 MNHEY and CDR2 SVGAGI. V was clipped by 1 base and J by 2 bases; unmatched bases: 1. The CDR3 loop is CASSYWGQQETQYF. The CDR3 bases are TGTGCCAGCAGTTACTGGGGACAGCAAGAGACCCAGTACTTC.

The chain combines TRBV6-1 with TRBJ1-5; maybe TRBD1 (5 bases). V gave up 6 bases and J gave up 5 bases, with 11 bases separating them. The CDR3 sequence is 13 residues long. The germline V gene has CDR1 MNHNS and CDR2 SASEGT. CDR3 in DNA: TGTGCCAGCAGGGCCGGGACCCATCAGCCCCAGCATTTT. Protein: CASRAGTHQPQHF.

The CDR3 nucleotides read TGTGCCAGCAGTGAAGTTGCGGAAACCTACGAGCAGTACTTC. Its translation: CASSEVAETYEQYF. J is TRBJ2-7 and V is TRBV6-1; no definite D call. The CDR3 consists of 14 residues. CDR1 and CDR2 from the germline V gene are MNHNS and SASEGT. With 1 base removed from V and 2 bases from J, the gap between germline ends came to 9 bases.

V is TRBV30 and J is TRBJ2-1; D is unclear. The CDR3 length is 16 residues. Germline CDR1 GTSNPN, CDR2 SVGIG (reference sequence). V was pared by 0 bases and J by 4 bases, with 16 bases between. DNA for the CDR3: TGTGCCTGGAGTGTAGGCGCTAGTCTGCGTTACAATGAGCAGTTCTTC. This encodes CAWSVGASLRYNEQFF. The whole variable domain, remainder taken from reference TRBV30 and TRBJ2-1, is SQTIHQWPATLVQPVGSPLSLECTVEGTSNPNLYWYRQAAGRGLQLLFYSVGIGQISSEVPQNLSASRPQDRQFILSSKKLLLSDSGFYLCAWSVGASLRYNEQFFGPGTRLTVL.

With respect to this clone: A read error may account for a junction end that differs from germline. V gene TRBV6-5 combines with J gene TRBJ2-1, with 12 bases fitting TRBD2. The CDR3 has 15 amino acids. Looked up from germline, CDR1 is MNHEY and CDR2 is SVGAGI. The CDR3 is CASSPVGLAGHEKFF. The CDR3 nucleotides read TGTGCCAGCAGCCCCGTGGGACTAGCGGGCCATGAGAAGTTCTTC.

The J gene is TRBJ1-5, the V gene TRBV5-4; 10 bases match TRBD1. V shed 7 bases and J 7 bases; nucleotides not matched to a gene: 2. The CDR3 is made up of 12 amino acids. Germline V gene lookup returns CDR1 SGHNT and CDR2 YYREEE (reference sequence). This CDR3 is CASGDRGQPQHF. CDR3 nucleotides: TGTGCCAGCGGGGACAGGGGCCAGCCCCAGCATTTT.

Worth noting for this clone: Compared with germline, one end of the junction differs, possibly owing to a read error. This chain uses TRBV7-3 with TRBJ2-3; no clear D gene. The CDR3 has 13 residues. Germline CDR1 SGHTA, CDR2 FQGTGA. CDR3 residues: CASSITSTDTQYF. As DNA, the CDR3 is TGTGCCAGCAGCATAACTAGCACAGATACGCAGTATTTT.

This clone has only one observation. Here the CDR3 reads CASSLTGAYSGNTIYF. Here the CDR3 DNA reads TGTGCCAGCAGCTTGACAGGGGCCTACTCTGGAAACACCATATATTTT. J is TRBJ1-3 and V is TRBV9; 8 bases are shared with TRBD1. The CDR3 runs 16 residues. With V trimmed by 4 bases and J by 0 bases, 6 bases remained unmatched. The germline V gene has CDR1 SGDLS and CDR2 YYNGEE.

V gene TRBV29-1 combines with J gene TRBJ1-1; D gene uncertain. Trimming pared 2 bases from V and 3 bases from J, leaving 13 bases between. The CDR3 covers 14 residues. Germline V gives CDR1 SQVTM, CDR2 ANQGSEA. The CDR3 nucleotides read TGCAGCGTTGAATCAGTTGTAGGCCACACTGAAGCTTTCTTT. Translating it yields CSVESVVGHTEAFF.

This clone turned up a few times. The chain combines TRBV19 with TRBJ1-5; no firm D call. Germline V gives CDR1 LNHDA, CDR2 SQIVND (reference sequence). The CDR3 runs 18 residues. The ends were cut back, 4 bases at V and 0 bases at J, with 19 bases in the middle. The CDR3 region is CASSKGIGYKGSNQPQHF. In DNA, the CDR3 is TGTGCCAGTAGTAAGGGAATCGGTTATAAGGGTAGCAATCAGCCCCAGCATTTT. Variable domain in full (rest from reference TRBV19 and TRBJ1-5): DGGITQSPKYLFRKEGQNVTLSCEQNLNHDAMYWYRQDPGQGLRLIYYSQIVNDFQKGDIAEGYSVSREKKESFPLTVTSAQKNPTAFYLCASSKGIGYKGSNQPQHFGDGTRLSIL.

In the case of this clone: The CDR3 end shows no conserved phenylalanine or tryptophan, and so a read error is likely. The DNA is left out, because the CDR3 cannot be placed on it with certainty; the CDR3 is given as TCRdb lists it. The J gene is TRBJ2-7, the V gene TRBV21-1. TRBV21-1 is shown as a pseudogene. The CDR3 spans 11 amino acids, including both terminal residues. The CDR3: CASSKVVSTEL.

This chain connects TRBV28 to TRBJ2-1; TRBD2 matches at 10 bases. Germline CDR1 MDHEN, CDR2 SYDVKM. This CDR3 region has 13 residues. The CDR3 coding sequence is TGTGTCGCCCGAACTAGCGGGAAGGGAGAGCAGTTCTTC. Its protein product is CVARTSGKGEQFF.

The chain recombines TRBV28 with TRBJ1-2, with a weak D call TRBD1 (6 bases). Germline V CDR1 and CDR2: MDHEN, SYDVKM. The V end lost 4 bases, the J end lost 7 bases, and 16 bases lay between the germline ends. CDR3 length: 14 amino acids. Written as DNA, the CDR3 is TGTGCCAGCAGTTCCCGTGGGGGGGCGGGTGGCTACACCTTC. Amino acid sequence: CASSSRGGAGGYTF.

This clone was counted between two and nine times. The chain has TRBV30 and TRBJ1-5, with D unclear. CDR3 length: 13 amino acids. Per the germline V gene, CDR1 is GTSNPN and CDR2 is SVGIG (reference sequence). V lost 1 base and J 0 bases, leaving 4 bases between the germline ends. The CDR3 sequence: CAWSEVSNQPQHF. Written as DNA, the CDR3 is TGTGCCTGGAGTGAGGTTAGCAATCAGCCCCAGCATTTT.

The chain links TRBV29-1 to TRBJ2-3; D ambiguous. From germline, CDR1 is SQVTM and CDR2 ANQGSEA. CDR3 length equals 13 residues. Trimming shortened V by 6 bases and J by 2 bases, and 12 bases separated the two germline ends. The CDR3 nucleotides are TGCAGCGTCTGGAACACCTACACAGATACGCAGTATTTT. Amino acids: CSVWNTYTDTQYF.

A single count supports this clone. The chain is built from TRBV18 and TRBJ2-2; unclear D gene. Germline values: CDR1 KGHSH, CDR2 LQKENI. CDR3 length: 15 residues. V was clipped by 7 bases and J by 1 base, with 13 bases between them. The CDR3 bases are TGTGCCAGCTTACCCTCGGCCAGGAACACCGGGGAGCTGTTTTTT. This gives the protein CASLPSARNTGELFF. The full variable domain, its missing parts supplied by reference TRBV18 and TRBJ2-2, is NAGVMQNPRHLVRRRGQEARLRCSPMKGHSHVYWYRQLPEEGLKFMVYLQKENIIDESGMPKERFSAEFPKEGPSILRIQQVVRGDSAAYFCASLPSARNTGELFFGEGSRLTVL.

A remark on this clone: Other DNA variants within this sample encode the same CDR3. The rearrangement uses TRBV5-1 and TRBJ2-2; no reliable D call. CDR3 size: 14 residues. Trimming took off 0 bases at V and 1 base at J, with 4 bases between the two ends. CDR1 is SGHRS and CDR2 is YFSETQ in the germline V gene. CDR3 sequence reads: CASSLVLNTGELFF. The DNA for the CDR3 is TGCGCCAGCAGCTTGGTCCTGAACACCGGGGAGCTGTTTTTT. Full variable domain (rest looked up from reference TRBV5-1 and TRBJ2-2): KAGVTQTPRYLIKTRGQQVTLSCSPISGHRSVSWYQQTPGQGLQFLFEYFSETQRNKGNFPGRFSGRQFSNSRSEMNVSTLELGDSALYLCASSLVLNTGELFFGEGSRLTVL.

The chain has TRBV5-3 and TRBJ1-5; possible D gene TRBD1, 6 bases. TRBV5-3 is identified as an open reading frame with a role that is uncertain. Trimming removed 4 bases at V and 7 bases at J, with 27 bases between. This CDR3 contains 18 residues. In nucleotides, the CDR3 is TGTGCCAGAAGCCGGAGTAACCCCCTTGACAGGCCGGGGCAGCCCCAGCATTTT. Translating it yields CARSRSNPLDRPGQPQHF.

The chain is built from TRBV9 and TRBJ1-1; 7 positions match TRBD1. V shed 4 bases, J shed 8 bases, and the junction held 11 bases outside the gene matches. The CDR3 covers 14 residues. CDR1 is SGDLS, CDR2 YYNGEE, per germline. The CDR3 here is CASSLNGQVEEAFF. The DNA of the CDR3 is TGTGCCAGCAGCCTTAATGGACAGGTTGAGGAAGCTTTCTTT. Using reference TRBV9 and TRBJ1-1 for the parts outside the CDR3, the full variable domain is DSGVTQTPKHLITATGQRVTLRCSPRSGDLSVYWYQQSLDQGLQFLIQYYNGEERAKGNILERFSAQQFPDLHSELNLSSLELGDSALYFCASSLNGQVEEAFFGQGTRLTVV.

The chain employs TRBV6-5 and TRBJ1-1; D is possibly TRBD1 (5 bases). The germline V and J ends were trimmed by 0 bases and 5 bases, with 13 bases remaining between them. The CDR3 is made up of 15 amino acids. Per germline, CDR1 MNHEY and CDR2 SVGAGI. The CDR3 bases are TGTGCCAGCAGTTACTCGGAGGGGCGGGGGACTGAAGCTTTCTTT. Amino acids: CASSYSEGRGTEAFF.

This chain links TRBV6-6 with TRBJ2-5; weak D call: TRBD2 (5 bases). Germline V CDR1 and CDR2: MNHNY, SVGAGI (reference sequence). Trimming removed 6 bases at V and 5 bases at J, with 19 bases between. CDR3 length: 15 residues. The CDR3 spells CASSLLGSGRETQYF. In DNA, the CDR3 is TGTGCCAGCAGCCTACTAGGGTCGGGTCGGGAGACCCAGTACTTC.

As to this clone: One junction end disagrees with the germline gene, perhaps due to a read error. The chain employs TRBV14 and TRBJ2-7, with D possibly TRBD2 on 6 matching bases. Germline-derived CDR1 and CDR2 are SGHDN and FVKESK. This CDR3 is built from 14 residues. The CDR3 protein is CASSRLTSSHEQYF. CDR3 DNA sequence: TGTGCCAGCAGCCGCCTAACTAGCTCCCACGAGCAGTACTTC. The whole variable domain, filled in from reference TRBV14 and TRBJ2-7, reads EAGVTQFPSHSVIEKGQTVTLRCDPISGHDNLYWYRRVMGKEIKFLLHFVKESKQDESGMPNNRFLAERTGGTYSTLKVQPAELEDSGVYFCASSRLTSSHEQYFGPGTRLTVT.

This chain joins TRBV4-3 and TRBJ2-1, with D unclear. V lost 2 bases, J lost 9 bases, and 5 bases lay in between. Germline CDR1 LGHNA, CDR2 YSLEER. The CDR3 runs 11 residues. DNA for the CDR3: TGCGCCAGCAGCCAAAGGCGTGAGCAGTTCTTC. This codes for CASSQRREQFF.

This clone occurred once. The chain carries TRBV5-4 and TRBJ1-2, with 7 bases matching TRBD1. The V gene's germline CDR1 is SGHNT and CDR2 YYREEE (reference sequence). This CDR3 comprises 16 residues. V shed 1 base and J 2 bases; nucleotides not matched to a gene: 8. The CDR3 loop is CASSLPRGGGNYGYTF. The CDR3 DNA follows: TGTGCCAGCAGCTTGCCCAGGGGGGGTGGGAACTATGGCTACACCTTC.

This chain uses TRBV4-2 with TRBJ2-7, with TRBD2 as a possible D gene (7 bases). Between the trimmed V and J ends, which lost 4 bases and 2 bases, there was a span of 15 bases. This CDR3 has 15 residues. Germline V gene lookup returns CDR1 LGHNA and CDR2 YNFKEQ. CDR3 protein: CASSPSPGGPYEQYF. CDR3 bases: TGTGCCAGCAGCCCTTCCCCCGGGGGGCCCTACGAGCAGTACTTC.

The J gene is TRBJ1-1, the V gene TRBV28; 7 positions match TRBD1. Germline loops: CDR1 MDHEN, CDR2 SYDVKM. The trim removed 8 bases at V and 5 bases at J, leaving 14 bases unmatched. CDR3 length: 15 residues. The CDR3: CASASAGGGKTEAFF. The CDR3 bases are TGTGCCAGCGCCAGTGCTGGAGGGGGCAAGACTGAAGCTTTCTTT. The full variable domain, completed using reference TRBV28 and TRBJ1-1, is DVKVTQSSRYLVKRTGEKVFLECVQDMDHENMFWYRQDPGLGLRLIYFSYDVKMKEKGDIPEGYSVSREKKERFSLILESASTNQTSMYLCASASAGGGKTEAFFGQGTRLTVV.

The chain combines TRBV19 with TRBJ2-7; 7 nucleotides align to TRBD1. This CDR3 is built from 16 residues. Germline V CDR1 and CDR2: LNHDA, SQIVND (reference sequence). After removal of 5 bases from V and 3 bases from J, the junction contained 13 bases not matched to a gene. The chain's CDR3 is CASSALGQRPGYEQYF. The CDR3, as DNA: TGTGCCAGTAGTGCTCTGGGACAGAGGCCGGGCTACGAGCAGTACTTC.

The chain combines TRBV6-1 with TRBJ2-3, with 12 nucleotides matching TRBD2. Germline V gene data show CDR1 as MNHNS and CDR2 as SASEGT. The CDR3 totals 15 residues. V trimming: 5 bases; J trimming: 3 bases; junction bases outside the gene matches: 3. In DNA form, the CDR3 reads TGTGCCAGCAGTAGGACTAGCGGGATAACAGATACGCAGTATTTT. Translation: CASSRTSGITDTQYF.

The genes are TRBV13 and TRBJ2-7; either TRBD1 or TRBD2 may fit D (6 bases each). Trimming pared 1 base from V and 1 base from J, leaving 8 bases between. CDR1 is PRHDT, CDR2 FYEKMQ, per germline (reference sequence). The CDR3 loop spans 14 amino acids. CDR3 nucleotide sequence: TGTGCCAGCAGCTTAGCGGGGGCTTCCTACGAGCAGTACTTC. Its protein is CASSLAGASYEQYF.